This T cell receptor beta chain was found in a study of T cells in localized non-small cell lung cancer. Points from the study as a whole: With higher T cell density in blood came longer overall survival. Uninvolved adjacent lung had higher T cell clonality than tumor and all other tissues. There were a median roughly 59 of the top 100 tumor clones appearing in adjacent lung.

About this clone itself: Its antigen is not identified.

Germline CDR1 and CDR2: MNHEY and SMNVEV (reference sequence). The V segment lost 1 base and the J segment 1 base; nucleotides outside the gene matches: 4. CDR3 length equals 16 residues. Sequenced by immunoSEQ multiplex PCR; TCRdb stores in-frame clones only, minus some. The sample consists of under 70,000 clones, 70% to 90% of them appearing once. The source is a woman aged 35-75 years with stage I lung adenocarcinoma. Sample: peripheral blood, taken before any cancer treatment. V is TRBV27 and J is TRBJ2-7; TRBD2 agrees at 10 bases. CDR3 in amino acids: CASSLYLAGASYEQYF. DNA for the CDR3: TGTGCCAGCAGTTTATATCTAGCGGGGGCTTCCTACGAGCAGTACTTC.